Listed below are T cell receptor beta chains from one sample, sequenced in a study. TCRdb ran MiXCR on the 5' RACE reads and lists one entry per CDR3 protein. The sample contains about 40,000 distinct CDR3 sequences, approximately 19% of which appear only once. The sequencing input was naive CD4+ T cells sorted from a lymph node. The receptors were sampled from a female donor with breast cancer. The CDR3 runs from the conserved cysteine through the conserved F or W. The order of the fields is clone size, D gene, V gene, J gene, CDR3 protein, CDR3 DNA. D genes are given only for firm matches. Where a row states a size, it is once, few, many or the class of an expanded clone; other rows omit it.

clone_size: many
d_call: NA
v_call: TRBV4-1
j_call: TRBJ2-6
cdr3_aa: CASKDQWGAGGANVLTF
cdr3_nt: TGCGCCAGCAAGGACCAGTGGGGGGCTGGTGGGGCCAACGTCCTGACTTTC

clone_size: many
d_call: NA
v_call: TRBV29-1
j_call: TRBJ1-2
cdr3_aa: CSARRGGYGYTF
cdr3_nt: TGCAGCGCCCGCAGGGGTGGCTATGGCTACACCTTC

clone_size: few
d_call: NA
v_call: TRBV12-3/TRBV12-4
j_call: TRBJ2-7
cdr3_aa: CASGRGFGEQYF
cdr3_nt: TGTGCCAGCGGTCGGGGATTTGGCGAGCAGTACTTC

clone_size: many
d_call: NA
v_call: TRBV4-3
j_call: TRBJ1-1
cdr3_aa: CASSQGGFDTEAFF
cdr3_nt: TGCGCCAGCAGCCAAGGGGGTTTTGACACTGAAGCTTTCTTT

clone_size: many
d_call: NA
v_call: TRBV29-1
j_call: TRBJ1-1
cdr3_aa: CSGGYREEAFF
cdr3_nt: TGCAGCGGGGGTTACCGGGAGGAAGCTTTCTTT

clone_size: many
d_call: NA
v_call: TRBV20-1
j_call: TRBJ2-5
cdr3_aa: CSASPGLLYQETQYF
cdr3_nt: TGCAGTGCTTCACCGGGACTGCTGTACCAAGAGACCCAGTACTTC

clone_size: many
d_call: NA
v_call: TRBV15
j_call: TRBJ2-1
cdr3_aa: CATSRGSAASIEQFF
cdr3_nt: TGTGCCACCAGCAGAGGTTCGGCTGCAAGTATTGAGCAGTTCTTC

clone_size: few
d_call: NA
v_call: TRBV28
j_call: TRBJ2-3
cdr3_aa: CASSSTQGSTAQYF
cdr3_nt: TGTGCCAGCAGCTCTACTCAGGGGTCCACGGCGCAGTATTTT

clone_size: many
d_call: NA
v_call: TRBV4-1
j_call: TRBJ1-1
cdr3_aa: CASSQSLQGRTAEAFF
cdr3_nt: TGCGCCAGCAGCCAAAGCTTGCAGGGAAGAACGGCTGAAGCTTTCTTT

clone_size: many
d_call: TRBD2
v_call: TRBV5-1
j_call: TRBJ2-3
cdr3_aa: CASSLRAGRASTDTQYF
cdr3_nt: TGCGCCAGCAGCTTACGAGCGGGAAGAGCTAGCACAGATACGCAGTATTTT

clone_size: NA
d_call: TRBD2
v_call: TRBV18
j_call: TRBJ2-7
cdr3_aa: CASSPVGAGEEQYF
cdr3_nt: TGTGCCAGCTCACCTGTCGGAGCGGGAGAGGAGCAGTACTTC

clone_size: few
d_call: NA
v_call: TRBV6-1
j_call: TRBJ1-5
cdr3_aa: CASRDGNQPQHF
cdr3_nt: TGTGCCAGCAGGGACGGTAATCAGCCCCAGCATTTT

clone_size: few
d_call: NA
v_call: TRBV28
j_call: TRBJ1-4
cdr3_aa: CASSFWGDNEKLFF
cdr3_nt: TGTGCCAGCAGTTTTTGGGGAGATAATGAAAAACTGTTTTTT

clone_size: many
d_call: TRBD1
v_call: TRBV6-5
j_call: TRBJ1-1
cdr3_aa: CASRRQGAYTEAFF
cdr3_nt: TGTGCCAGCAGGAGACAGGGGGCATACACTGAAGCTTTCTTT

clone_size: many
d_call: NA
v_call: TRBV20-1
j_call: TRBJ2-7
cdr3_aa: CSYAAGTSYEQYF
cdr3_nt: TGCAGTTATGCAGCCGGGACCTCCTACGAGCAGTACTTC

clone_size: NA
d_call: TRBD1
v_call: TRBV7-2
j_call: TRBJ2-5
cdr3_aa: CASSLNPGTGGGVSF
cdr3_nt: TGTGCCAGCAGCTTGAACCCTGGGACAGGGGGAGGGGTCTCCTTC

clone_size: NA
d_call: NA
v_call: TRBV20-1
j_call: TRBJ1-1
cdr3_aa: CSARDPMRGHTEAFF
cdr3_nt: TGCAGTGCTAGAGACCCAATGCGGGGGCACACTGAAGCTTTCTTT

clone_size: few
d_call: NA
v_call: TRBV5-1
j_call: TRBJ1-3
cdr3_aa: CASSTETAGNTIYF
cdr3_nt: TGCGCCAGCAGCACGGAAACAGCAGGAAACACCATATATTTT

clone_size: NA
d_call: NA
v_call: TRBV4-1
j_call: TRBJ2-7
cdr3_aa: CASSHAASAYEQYF
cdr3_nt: TGCGCCAGCAGCCATGCGGCCAGCGCCTACGAGCAGTACTTC

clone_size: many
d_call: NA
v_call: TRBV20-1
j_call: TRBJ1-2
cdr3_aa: CSARGRPASYGYTF
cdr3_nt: TGCAGTGCTAGAGGAAGGCCTGCCTCTTATGGCTACACCTTC

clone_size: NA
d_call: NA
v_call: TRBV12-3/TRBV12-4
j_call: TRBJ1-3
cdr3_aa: CASSFVGVSGNTIYF
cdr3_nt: TGTGCCAGCAGTTTCGTCGGTGTTTCTGGAAACACCATATATTTT

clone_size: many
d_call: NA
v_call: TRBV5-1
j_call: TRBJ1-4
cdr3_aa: CASSSTDGTNEKLFF
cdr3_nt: TGCGCCAGCAGCTCCACCGACGGCACTAATGAAAAACTGTTTTTT

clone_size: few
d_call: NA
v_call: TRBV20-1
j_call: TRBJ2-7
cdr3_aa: CSATGGAIVEQYF
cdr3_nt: TGCAGTGCTACCGGGGGTGCAATCGTGGAGCAGTACTTC